This record looks at one TCR beta chain sequence and its context. This sample was included in a study of blood T cell repertoires in COVID-19. Study-level background: Some COVID-19 samples were acute and others convalescent; all came from the United States, Italy and Spain. PBMCs, B-cell-depleted T cells, or T cells were the source of the cDNA or gDNA that made up the material.

Germline V gene sequence: CDR1 SNHLY, CDR2 FYNNEI. The junction had 3 bases not matched to a gene; V was cut back by 7 bases and J by 4 bases. CDR3 size: 12 residues. Per the study methods: Nucleated cell number was recorded as an estimate derived from reference gene primer amplification. Using immunoSEQ multiplex PCR, the repertoire was profiled, and TCRdb retains in-frame clones only, with some absent. Clone size and the V and J calls come from that table; the DNA yielded D and trimming. The sample yields 200,000 or so clones, 86% seen once. The TCR originated in a man older than 75 with acute or convalescent COVID-19. This rearrangement joins TRBV2 to TRBJ2-5; TRBD2 matches 7 bases. Sequenced input: peripheral blood. CDR3: CASTGGGETQYF. The CDR3 nucleotides are TGTGCCAGCACGGGGGGAGGAGAGACCCAGTACTTC.